This T cell receptor beta chain originates from a study of cytomegalovirus exposure and HLA in healthy donors. As for the study in general: There were fewer than 130 million unique TCR beta sequences, drawn from about 190 million T cells, in an earlier analysis.

Study-wide findings and caveats: TRBV6-2, TRBV6-3 and some other V segments were unresolvable in 87-base-pair reads. The study designated 150 or so TCR beta chains cytomegalovirus-associated. CMV serostatus was the only immune exposure information that was available.

V lost 0 bases to trimming and J lost 5 bases, with 11 bases between them. This CDR3 has 14 residues. Germline V gives CDR1 SGHDT, CDR2 YYEEEE. PCR primers comprised 60 Vbeta and 13 Jbeta primers. Generated by immunoSEQ multiplex PCR, the TCRdb table keeps only in-frame clones and is missing some. Found here are 210,000 or so clones, roughly 78% of them singletons; the top ten hold about 0.47%. As concerns this clone: Antigen specificity is unknown.

The receptor was isolated from a boy between 10 and 17 years old in good health and CMV-seronegative. The chain recombines TRBV5-6 with TRBJ2-5, with a weak D call TRBD2 (5 bases). Sequencing was done on a sample of PBMCs. As DNA, the CDR3 is TGTGCCAGCAGCTTGGCTACGGGGTACGAGACCCAGTACTTC. Translation gives CASSLATGYETQYF.